The 4 T cell receptor beta chains below all came from one sample that was sequenced in a study of early T cells in non-severe SARS-CoV-2 infection (dated by TCRdb to the early 2020s). The method was 5' RACE. The listed sequencing device is NextSeq 500. TCRdb took the public reads, trimmed them with fastp at Q25, ran MiXCR for clone calling and kept in-frame beta chains. Records with the same CDR3 protein are collapsed into one entry carrying the most frequent genes and DNA. This sample comprises 83,000 or so distinct CDR3 sequences, over 9.5% of them detected only once. The ten biggest clones cover around 8% of the sample. The source material was whole blood, sampled at baseline. These receptors came from an adult who was a healthcare worker with PCR-confirmed SARS-CoV-2 infection or an uninfected control (not recorded which).

This clonotype showed up just a few times. This chain connects TRBV19 to TRBJ2-6; D not certain. The CDR3 contains 14 residues. V was trimmed by 7 bases and J by 1 base, leaving 8 bases between them. Germline-derived CDR1 and CDR2 are LNHDA and SQIVND (reference sequence). The DNA of the CDR3 is TGTGCCAGTAATTTGAGGTCTGGGGCCAACGTCCTGACTTTC. Encoded protein: CASNLRSGANVLTF.

V usage is TRBV5-4 and J usage is TRBJ2-3, with TRBD2 matching 12 bases. The germline CDR1 and CDR2 sequences are SGHNT and YYREEE (reference sequence). The CDR3 extends over 16 amino acids. The junction had 7 bases not matched to a gene; V was cut back by 4 bases and J by 4 bases. The CDR3 DNA sequence: TGTGCCAGCAGCCTCAGACTAGCGGGAGAGGCAGATACGCAGTATTTT. Translation: CASSLRLAGEADTQYF.

The genes are TRBV11-2 and TRBJ1-2, with a tentative D call TRBD1 (6 bases). Trimming removed 1 base at V and 2 bases at J, with 11 bases between. Germline values: CDR1 SGHAT, CDR2 FQNNGV. CDR3 size: 15 residues. In DNA form, the CDR3 reads TGTGCCAGCAGCTTAGGTCCGGGGGGCAACTATGGCTACACCTTC. As protein: CASSLGPGGNYGYTF.

The chain links TRBV6-6 to TRBJ1-3; D remains unclear. Trimming left V 2 bases short and J 4 bases short, with 9 bases between. The CDR3 runs to 14 residues. In germline, CDR1 is MNHNY, CDR2 SVGAGI (reference sequence). As DNA, the CDR3 is TGTGCCAGCAGTTACAAGGGCGGGGGAAACACCATATATTTT. This sequence encodes CASSYKGGGNTIYF.